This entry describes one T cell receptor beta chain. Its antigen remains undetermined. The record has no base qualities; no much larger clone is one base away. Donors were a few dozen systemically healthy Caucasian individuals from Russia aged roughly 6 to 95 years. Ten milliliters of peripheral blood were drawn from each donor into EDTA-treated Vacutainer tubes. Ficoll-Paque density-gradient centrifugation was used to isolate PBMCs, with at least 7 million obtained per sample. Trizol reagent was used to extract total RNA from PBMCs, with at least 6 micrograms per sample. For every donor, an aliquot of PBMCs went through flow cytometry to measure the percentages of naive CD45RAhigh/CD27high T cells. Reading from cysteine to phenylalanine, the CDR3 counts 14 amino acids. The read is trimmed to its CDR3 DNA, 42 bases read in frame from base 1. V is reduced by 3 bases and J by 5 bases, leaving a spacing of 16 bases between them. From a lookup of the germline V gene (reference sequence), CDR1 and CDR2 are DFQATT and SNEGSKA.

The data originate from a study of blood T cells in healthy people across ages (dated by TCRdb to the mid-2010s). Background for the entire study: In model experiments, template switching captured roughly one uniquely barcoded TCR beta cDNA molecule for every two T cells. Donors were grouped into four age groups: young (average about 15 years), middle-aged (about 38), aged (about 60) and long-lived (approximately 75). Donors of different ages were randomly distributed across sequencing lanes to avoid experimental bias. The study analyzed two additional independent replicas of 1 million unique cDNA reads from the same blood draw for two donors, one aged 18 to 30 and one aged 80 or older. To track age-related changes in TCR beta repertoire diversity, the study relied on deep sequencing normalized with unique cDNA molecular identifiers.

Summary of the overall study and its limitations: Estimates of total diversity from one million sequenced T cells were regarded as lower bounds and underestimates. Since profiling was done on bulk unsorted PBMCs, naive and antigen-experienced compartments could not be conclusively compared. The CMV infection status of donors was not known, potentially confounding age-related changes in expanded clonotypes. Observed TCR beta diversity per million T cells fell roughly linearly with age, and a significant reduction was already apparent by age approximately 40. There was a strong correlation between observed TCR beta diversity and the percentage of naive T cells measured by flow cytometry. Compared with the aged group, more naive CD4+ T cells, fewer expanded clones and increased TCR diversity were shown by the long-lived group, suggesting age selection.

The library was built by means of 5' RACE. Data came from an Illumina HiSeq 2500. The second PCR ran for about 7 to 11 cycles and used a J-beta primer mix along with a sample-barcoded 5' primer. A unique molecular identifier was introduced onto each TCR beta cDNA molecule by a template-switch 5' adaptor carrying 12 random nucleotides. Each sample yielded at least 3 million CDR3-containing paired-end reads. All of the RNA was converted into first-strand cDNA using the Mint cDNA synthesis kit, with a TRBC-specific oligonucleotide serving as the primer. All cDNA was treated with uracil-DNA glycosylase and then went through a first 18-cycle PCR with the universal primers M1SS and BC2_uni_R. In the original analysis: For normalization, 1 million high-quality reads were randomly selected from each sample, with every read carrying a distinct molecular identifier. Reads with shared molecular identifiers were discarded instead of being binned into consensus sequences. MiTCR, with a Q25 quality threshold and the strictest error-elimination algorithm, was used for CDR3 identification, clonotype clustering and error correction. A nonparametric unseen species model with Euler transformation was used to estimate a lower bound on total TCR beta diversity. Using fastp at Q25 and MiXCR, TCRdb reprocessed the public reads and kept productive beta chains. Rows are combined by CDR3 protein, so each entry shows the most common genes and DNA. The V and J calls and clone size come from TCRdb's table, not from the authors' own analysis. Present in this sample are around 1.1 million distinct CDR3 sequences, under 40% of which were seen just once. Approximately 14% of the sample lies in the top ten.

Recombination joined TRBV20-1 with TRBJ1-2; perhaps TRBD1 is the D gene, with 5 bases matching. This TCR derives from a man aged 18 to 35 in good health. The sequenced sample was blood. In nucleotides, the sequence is TGCAGTGCTAGGTGGTCCCGGGACGATTATGGCTACACCTTC. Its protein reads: CSARWSRDDYGYTF.